The 16 T cell receptor beta chains below come from one sample, sequenced in a study of T-cell reconstitution after alpha-beta-depleted transplantation in children. Using unique molecular identifiers, the investigators prepared the TCRbeta library. TCRdb re-analysed the PCR reads in MiXCR, keeping a single row per CDR3 protein. The table shows more than 200,000 distinct CDR3 sequences, with 9.7% occurring only once. The sample in question was PBMCs from the stem cell graft donor, obtained from the stem cell graft. The receptors stem from a human donor who donated a stem cell graft to a child with SCID.

This clonotype showed up many times. The chain recombines TRBV5-1 with TRBJ2-5; no clear D gene. Germline CDR1 is SGHRS and CDR2 is YFSETQ. This CDR3 is 15 amino acids long. V lost 1 base and J lost 3, with 13 bases in between. CDR3 loop: CASSLLSAGEETQYF. CDR3 in DNA: TGCGCCAGCAGCTTGCTATCGGCAGGAGAAGAGACCCAGTACTTC. The entire variable domain, with the rest obtained from reference TRBV5-1 and TRBJ2-5, is as follows: KAGVTQTPRYLIKTRGQQVTLSCSPISGHRSVSWYQQTPGQGLQFLFEYFSETQRNKGNFPGRFSGRQFSNSRSEMNVSTLELGDSALYLCASSLLSAGEETQYFGPGTRLLVL.

This clonotype was counted many times. This sequence joins TRBV28 and TRBJ2-1, with 10 bases that match TRBD2. The CDR3 has 15 amino acids. V dropped 3 bases and J dropped 6; count of bases not matched to a gene: 5. Per the germline V gene, CDR1 is MDHEN and CDR2 is SYDVKM. Written as DNA, the CDR3 is TGTGCCAGCAGTTTTCGAACTAGCGGGGCCAATGAGCAGTTCTTC. It encodes CASSFRTSGANEQFF.

The chain employs TRBV20-1 and TRBJ1-6; the D is unclear. V was cut by 6 bases and J by 6 bases, with 12 bases left in between. Germline CDR1 DFQATT, CDR2 SNEGSKA (reference sequence). The CDR3 runs to 13 residues. This CDR3 reads CSALTLGNSPLHF. In nucleotides, the CDR3 is TGCAGTGCCCTCACACTGGGTAATTCACCCCTCCACTTT.

This clonotype was picked up many times. V usage is TRBV7-2 and J usage is TRBJ2-5; D gene uncertain. The V gene's germline CDR1 is SGHTA and CDR2 FQGNSA. V was trimmed by 1 base and J by 0 bases, leaving 3 bases between them. This CDR3 has 13 amino acids. The CDR3 loop reads CASSLGHQETQYF. The CDR3 DNA is TGTGCCAGCAGCTTAGGCCACCAAGAGACCCAGTACTTC. Together with reference TRBV7-2 and TRBJ2-5, the CDR3 gives the full variable domain: GAGVSQSPSNKVTEKGKDVELRCDPISGHTALYWYRQSLGQGLEFLIYFQGNSAPDKSGLPSDRFSAERTGGSVSTLTIQRTQQEDSAVYLCASSLGHQETQYFGPGTRLLVL.

The chain joins TRBV6-2 or TRBV6-3 to TRBJ1-6; 7 nucleotides match TRBD1. With 7 bases clipped from V and 10 bases from J, the junction kept 10 bases outside the gene matches. Germline CDR1 MNHEY, CDR2 SVGEGT. The CDR3 has 14 amino acids. The CDR3 DNA reads TGTGCCAGCAACCCGGGACAGCTCAGCTCACCCCTCCACTTT. Its translation is CASNPGQLSSPLHF.

This clonotype was counted at least ten times. The J gene is TRBJ2-7, the V gene TRBV10-2; perhaps TRBD2 as D (6 bases). There are 15 residues in the CDR3. V was clipped by 1 base and J by 3 bases, with 13 bases between them. CDR1 is WSHSY and CDR2 is SAAADI in the germline V gene. The CDR3 reads CASSELRLDNYEQYF. Here the CDR3 DNA reads TGCGCCAGCAGTGAGTTGAGACTAGACAACTACGAGCAGTACTTC.

The V and J genes are TRBV6-1 and TRBJ2-1, with 7 bases lining up with TRBD1. The V gene's germline CDR1 is MNHNS and CDR2 SASEGT. The CDR3 has 14 amino acids. With V trimmed by 7 bases and J by 6 bases, 9 bases remained unmatched. Here the CDR3 reads CASTRDRVGNEQFF. CDR3 in DNA: TGTGCCAGCACCCGAGACAGGGTTGGCAATGAGCAGTTCTTC.

As for this clonotype: A much larger clone lies one base from this, so it may be a read error. The V and J genes are TRBV12-3 or TRBV12-4 and TRBJ1-2, with 8 bases that match TRBD1. Trimming took 7 bases from V and 4 from J; bases not matched to a gene: 5. CDR3 length equals 13 residues. CDR3 DNA: TGTGCCAGCAACGTGGACAGGGCCTATGGCTACACCTTC. Residues: CASNVDRAYGYTF.

This clonotype was seen at least ten times. This sequence joins TRBV13 and TRBJ2-5; TRBD2 might be the D (5 bases). This CDR3 has 14 amino acids. Germline CDR1 PRHDT, CDR2 FYEKMQ (reference sequence). Deletions cut 1 base from V and 1 base from J, with 7 bases between. The CDR3 sequence: CASSLAGSQETQYF. The DNA of the CDR3 is TGTGCCAGCAGCTTAGCGGGGTCCCAAGAGACCCAGTACTTC.

This clonotype was seen ten or more times. The chain combines TRBV3-1 with TRBJ2-7; TRBD2 agrees at 8 bases. CDR3 length: 15 amino acids. V was clipped by 5 bases and J by 2 bases; unmatched bases: 8. Looked up from germline, CDR1 is LGHDT and CDR2 is YNNKEL (reference sequence). This chain's CDR3 is CASSGRGEDTYEQYF. CDR3 sequence (DNA): TGTGCCAGCAGCGGGCGGGGGGAAGATACCTACGAGCAGTACTTC.

This clonotype was found many times. The chain employs TRBV29-1 and TRBJ2-1; the D gene is possibly TRBD2 (5 bases). Germline CDR1 is SQVTM and CDR2 is ANQGSEA. This CDR3 has 15 amino acids. The ends were cut back, 3 bases at V and 4 bases at J, with 16 bases in the middle. In DNA form, the CDR3 reads TGCAGCGTTGAGGAGGATCTTAGCTCTTACAATGAGCAGTTCTTC. Amino acid sequence: CSVEEDLSSYNEQFF.

This clonotype was counted ten times or more. The chain employs TRBV5-6 and TRBJ2-5; D not resolved. V lost 1 base and J lost 0, with 16 bases in between. The CDR3 spans 17 residues. Germline V gene sequence: CDR1 SGHDT, CDR2 YYEEEE. The CDR3 here is CASSLRFGGPYQETQYF. The CDR3 nucleotides read TGTGCCAGCAGCTTGCGTTTTGGCGGTCCGTACCAAGAGACCCAGTACTTC.

This clonotype was observed at least ten times. The genes are TRBV20-1 and TRBJ2-3, with 9 bases fitting TRBD2. This CDR3 contains 15 residues. J gave up 4 bases and V 0 bases, and 5 bases lay outside the gene matches. Germline loops: CDR1 DFQATT, CDR2 SNEGSKA (reference sequence). For the CDR3, the DNA is TGCAGTGCTAGAGATGGAGTAGCGGGGGCAGATACGCAGTATTTT. As protein: CSARDGVAGADTQYF.

The rearrangement links TRBV24-1 to TRBJ1-2; TRBD1 agrees at 9 bases. The V and J ends lost 2 bases and 7 bases, in that order; junction bases with no gene match: 7. This CDR3 is 15 amino acids long. Germline V gene data show CDR1 as KGHDR and CDR2 as SFDVKD. CDR3: CATSDSGQGKAGYTF. The DNA of the CDR3 is TGTGCCACCAGTGATTCGGGACAGGGAAAGGCTGGCTACACCTTC.

The CDR3 loop is CASSLATAGGLSDTQYF. CDR3 sequence (DNA): TGCGCCAGCAGCTTGGCGACAGCGGGGGGGCTGTCAGATACGCAGTATTTT. V is TRBV5-1 and J is TRBJ2-3; 10 bases are a match to TRBD2. The germline V gene encodes CDR1 SGHRS and CDR2 YFSETQ. V lost 0 bases, J lost 4 bases, and 8 bases stayed unmatched. The CDR3 runs 17 residues. Full variable domain (rest looked up from reference TRBV5-1 and TRBJ2-3): KAGVTQTPRYLIKTRGQQVTLSCSPISGHRSVSWYQQTPGQGLQFLFEYFSETQRNKGNFPGRFSGRQFSNSRSEMNVSTLELGDSALYLCASSLATAGGLSDTQYFGPGTRLTVL.

V gene TRBV3-1 combines with J gene TRBJ1-2, with D possibly matching TRBD1 (6 bases). Trimming cost V 4 bases and J 2 bases, with 14 bases left between them. CDR1 LGHDT and CDR2 YNNKEL come from the germline V gene (reference sequence). The CDR3 covers 15 residues. CDR3 amino acids: CASSPAQGLNYGYTF. The CDR3 DNA reads TGTGCCAGCAGCCCAGCACAGGGACTCAACTATGGCTACACCTTC.